These T cell receptor beta chains were read from a single sample in a study of shared clonotypes between healthy human individuals. Sequencing used immunoSEQ multiplex PCR; TCRdb keeps in-frame clones, though not all of them. The sample lists roughly 2.2 million clones; approximately 93% were seen once. Sequences were obtained from naive CD4+ T cells from PBMCs. The receptors shown here come from a man in his late teens or twenties in good health. Some clones in this sample may be carry-over from other donors' samples. CDR3s include the opening cysteine and the closing phenylalanine or tryptophan. A D gene is named only where the DNA matches it firmly. For some rows the clone size is stated as once, few or many, or as a class when expanded; others skip it.

j_gene | abundance | len | d_gene | v_gene | CDR3nt | CDR3aa
TRBJ1-5 | . | 16 | . | TRBV21-1 | TGTGCCAGCAGCAAAGGGGAGTTCTATAGCAATCAGCCCCAGCATTTT | CASSKGEFYSNQPQHF
TRBJ2-7 | . | 15 | . | TRBV11-2 | TGTGCCAGCAGCTTAGATTCCCGGATATGGGACGAGCAGTACTTC | CASSLDSRIWDEQYF
TRBJ1-4 | once | 23 | TRBD1 | TRBV27 | TGTGCCAGCAGTCGGACAGGGTCGATCTACCGGCCGCACAGTAAACGGCAGTATGAAAAACTGTTTTTT | CASSRTGSIYRPHSKRQYEKLFF
TRBJ2-4 | . | 15 | . | TRBV11-2 | TGTGCCAGCAGCGGTTTGGGGGGAGCCAAAAACATTCAGTACTTC | CASSGLGGAKNIQYF
TRBJ1-2 | . | 16 | . | TRBV10-3 | TGTGCCATCAGTGAGTCGATTGACTCCGGGGCGGGTGGCTACACCTTC | CAISESIDSGAGGYTF
TRBJ2-7 | . | 15 | . | TRBV7-8 | TGTGCCAGCAGCTCCCGAAGACAGAGCTCCTACGAGCAGTACTTC | CASSSRRQSSYEQYF
TRBJ1-6 | . | 14 | TRBD1 | TRBV7-2 | TGTGCCAGCAGCCCGACAGGGTCGCATTCACCCCTCCACTTT | CASSPTGSHSPLHF
TRBJ2-3 | . | 13 | . | TRBV27 | TGTGCCAGCAGCCGCTGGGACGCAGATACGCAGTATTTT | CASSRWDADTQYF
TRBJ2-7 | . | 15 | TRBD1 | TRBV28 | TGTGCCAGCAGTTTACGGGACAGGGGGAACTACGAGCAGTACTTC | CASSLRDRGNYEQYF
TRBJ2-7 | . | 15 | . | TRBV7-8 | TGTGCCAGCAGCACTCCATCCGGGATTCTGTACGAGCAGTACTTC | CASSTPSGILYEQYF
TRBJ1-5 | . | 15 | . | TRBV27 | TGTGCCAGCAGTTTATCGGAACCGTTGAATCAGCCCCAGCATTTT | CASSLSEPLNQPQHF
TRBJ2-7 | . | 15 | TRBD2 | TRBV7-9 | TGTGCCAGCAGCTTATGGGCGAGCGGGAGCTCCGAGCAGTACTTC | CASSLWASGSSEQYF
TRBJ1-2 | . | 14 | . | TRBV28 | TGTGCCAGCAGTACCCTTTGGGAGATCTATGGCTACACCTTC | CASSTLWEIYGYTF
TRBJ2-1 | . | 13 | . | TRBV7-2 | TGTGCCAGCAGCTTAGCCGACGAGGGTGAGCAGTTCTTC | CASSLADEGEQFF
TRBJ2-5 | . | 15 | TRBD1 | TRBV5-1 | TGCGCCAGCAGCTTCCTCGGGACAGGGCAAGAGACCCAGTACTTC | CASSFLGTGQETQYF
TRBJ2-5 | . | 15 | . | TRBV11-2 | TGTGCCAGCAGCTCGACACAGGGATGGGTGGAGACCCAGTACTTC | CASSSTQGWVETQYF
TRBJ1-1 | . | 14 | TRBD1 | TRBV5-6 | TGTGCCAGCAGCTTGGTGGCAGGGGGGACTGAAGCTTTCTTT | CASSLVAGGTEAFF
TRBJ1-2 | once | 12 | . | TRBV4-2 | TGTGCCAGCAGCCAAGATGGGCGGACTGCCTATTTC | CASSQDGRTAYF
TRBJ1-2 | . | 13 | TRBD1 | TRBV2 | TGTGCCAGCAGGGACAGGGGAAGTCGTGGCTACACCTTC | CASRDRGSRGYTF
TRBJ2-7 | . | 14 | TRBD2 | TRBV18 | TGTGCCAGCTCACCATCTAGCGGGAGATTCGAGCAGTACTTC | CASSPSSGRFEQYF
TRBJ1-1 | . | 13 | . | TRBV28 | TGTGCCAGCAGTTCCACACCAAGCGCTGAAGCTTTCTTT | CASSSTPSAEAFF
TRBJ1-2 | . | 15 | . | TRBV18 | TGTGCCAGCTCACGCCAGAATACAGGGTTGGATGGCTACACCTTC | CASSRQNTGLDGYTF
TRBJ1-2 | . | 14 | . | TRBV28 | TGTGCCAGCAGTTTAGCCAGGAGAAACTATGGCTACACCTTC | CASSLARRNYGYTF
TRBJ1-5 | . | 15 | TRBD1 | TRBV18 | TGTGCCAGCTCCCCCGGGACAGGGAGCAATCAGCCCCAGCATTTT | CASSPGTGSNQPQHF
TRBJ2-1 | . | 15 | TRBD2 | TRBV10-3 | TGTGCCATCGGGACCAGGACTAGTGAAAGGGGTGAGCAGTTCTTC | CAIGTRTSERGEQFF
TRBJ1-1 | . | 15 | . | TRBV15 | TGTGCCACCAGCGCAAACAGAGGATCGAACACTGAAGCTTTCTTT | CATSANRGSNTEAFF
TRBJ2-3 | . | 16 | . | TRBV7-2 | TGTGCCAGCAGCCCCTCGGGACGGGGGATTGTAGATACGCAGTATTTT | CASSPSGRGIVDTQYF
TRBJ2-7 | . | 14 | . | TRBV7-9 | TGTGCCAGCAGCCTACCAACAGTCTCCTACGAGCAGTACTTC | CASSLPTVSYEQYF
TRBJ1-5 | . | 14 | . | TRBV11-2 | TGTGCCAGCAGCTTACCGGGGCACAATCAGCCCCAGCATTTT | CASSLPGHNQPQHF
TRBJ2-2 | . | 16 | TRBD2 | TRBV11-3 | TGTGCCAGCAGCGAGACTAGCGGGAGGTACACCGGGGAGCTGTTTTTT | CASSETSGRYTGELFF
TRBJ1-2 | . | 14 | . | TRBV19 | TGTGCCAGTAGTATTTCGGGGGTCAACTATGGCTACACCTTC | CASSISGVNYGYTF
TRBJ1-4 | . | 13 | . | TRBV5-1 | TGCGCCAGCAGCTTAGGTTTTAGTGAAAAACTGTTTTTT | CASSLGFSEKLFF
TRBJ2-5 | . | 14 | . | TRBV28 | TGTGCCAGCCTTCTCGGAGGGGGCCAAGAGACCCAGTACTTC | CASLLGGGQETQYF
TRBJ1-2 | . | 13 | . | TRBV28 | TGTGCCAGCAAACCAGGGAGTCGCTATGGCTACACCTTC | CASKPGSRYGYTF
TRBJ2-1 | once | 12 | . | TRBV9 | TGTGCCAGCAGCGCATCAGGTAATGAGCAGTTCTTC | CASSASGNEQFF
TRBJ2-7 | . | 14 | . | TRBV7-2 | TGTGCCAGCAGCCCCTTCTCGTCATCGGTCGAGCAGTACTTC | CASSPFSSSVEQYF
TRBJ2-1 | . | 13 | . | TRBV28 | TGTGCCAGCAGGATGACAGGTTACAATGAGCAGTTCTTC | CASRMTGYNEQFF
TRBJ2-6 | . | 15 | . | TRBV5-6 | TGTGCCAGCAGCGGAACAGGGTCTGGGGCCAACGTCCTGACTTTC | CASSGTGSGANVLTF
TRBJ2-3 | . | 18 | TRBD2 | TRBV7-3 | TGTGCCAGCAGCTTAAAACCCTTCGGACTAGCGGGATCCGATACGCAGTATTTT | CASSLKPFGLAGSDTQYF
TRBJ2-5 | . | 14 | . | TRBV14 | TGTGCCAGCAGCCTACAGGAGGGAGTGGAGACCCAGTACTTC | CASSLQEGVETQYF
TRBJ2-5 | . | 14 | . | TRBV28 | TGTGCCAGCAGTTTTTACGGCGGGCAAGAGACCCAGTACTTC | CASSFYGGQETQYF
TRBJ2-7 | . | 15 | TRBD2 | TRBV9 | TGTGCCAGCAGTCCATGGACTAGCGGGAGCAACGAGCAGTACTTC | CASSPWTSGSNEQYF
TRBJ1-1 | . | 19 | . | TRBV7-9 | TGTGCCAGCAGCTCGGCCGGGCCCCGACAGGCAGGCCTCAACACTGAAGCTTTCTTT | CASSSAGPRQAGLNTEAFF
TRBJ1-5 | . | 13 | . | TRBV28 | TGTGCCAGCAGTTTTTGGAGCAATCAGCCCCAGCATTTT | CASSFWSNQPQHF
TRBJ2-3 | . | 15 | TRBD1 | TRBV5-4 | TGTGCCAGCAGCCACCGACAGGGGTACACAGATACGCAGTATTTT | CASSHRQGYTDTQYF
TRBJ1-1 | . | 13 | TRBD1 | TRBV5-1 | TGCGCCAGCAGCACGGACAGGGACACTGAAGCTTTCTTT | CASSTDRDTEAFF
TRBJ2-7 | . | 14 | . | TRBV27 | TGTGCCAGCAGTTTTACGGTGCTCTCCTACGAGCAGTACTTC | CASSFTVLSYEQYF
TRBJ2-7 | . | 12 | . | TRBV7-9 | TGTGCCAGCAGCCCCATGTCCCGCGAGCAGTACTTC | CASSPMSREQYF
TRBJ1-1 | . | 11 | . | TRBV29-1 | TGCAGCGTTTGGCAGGGAACTGAAGCTTTCTTT | CSVWQGTEAFF
TRBJ1-2 | . | 17 | TRBD1 | TRBV19 | TGTGCCAGTACCCTGATCCGGGACAGGGGTCCTAACTATGGCTACACCTTC | CASTLIRDRGPNYGYTF
TRBJ2-3 | . | 16 | . | TRBV5-1 | TGCGCCAGCAGCTTCGGACGACTAGGCTCCACAGATACGCAGTATTTT | CASSFGRLGSTDTQYF
TRBJ1-5 | . | 15 | . | TRBV5-8 | TGTGCCAGCAGCTTGCGGAGGGTCAGCAATCAGCCCCAGCATTTT | CASSLRRVSNQPQHF
TRBJ1-2 | . | 17 | TRBD1 | TRBV11-1 | TGTGCCAGCAGCTTAGGAGGGCCCGGGACAGGAGGGCTTGGCTACACCTTC | CASSLGGPGTGGLGYTF
TRBJ2-5 | . | 15 | TRBD2 | TRBV5-4 | TGTGCCAGCAGCCCCCTCACTAGCGAGGGAACCACCCAGTACTTC | CASSPLTSEGTTQYF